Here is one TCR beta chain with its context. Per the study methods: Amplification from reference gene primers served as the basis for estimated nucleated cell counts. This table comes from immunoSEQ multiplex PCR, and its TCRdb copy is limited to in-frame clones, with some not included. V, J and clone size derive from that table, while D and trimming were established from the DNA sequence. This sample carries 40,000 to 55,000 clones, roughly 91% of them seen once, and the ten largest clones take approximately 10%. The data belong to a study of blood T cell repertoires in COVID-19. Background on the study: Collection of acute and convalescent COVID-19 samples took place in the United States, Italy and Spain. PBMCs, B-cell-depleted T cells, or T cells provided the cDNA or gDNA that made up the material.

The CDR3 loop spans 12 amino acids. Looked up from germline, CDR1 is MDHEN and CDR2 is SYDVKM. V was trimmed by 4 bases and J by 16 bases, leaving 17 bases between them. The TCR originated in a man aged 45-60 years with active COVID-19. The sequenced sample was peripheral blood. This chain connects TRBV28 to TRBJ1-3; D is unresolved. Here the CDR3 reads CASSSHPREKYF. The DNA of the CDR3 is TGTGCCAGCAGTTCGCACCCCCGGGAGAAGTATTTT.